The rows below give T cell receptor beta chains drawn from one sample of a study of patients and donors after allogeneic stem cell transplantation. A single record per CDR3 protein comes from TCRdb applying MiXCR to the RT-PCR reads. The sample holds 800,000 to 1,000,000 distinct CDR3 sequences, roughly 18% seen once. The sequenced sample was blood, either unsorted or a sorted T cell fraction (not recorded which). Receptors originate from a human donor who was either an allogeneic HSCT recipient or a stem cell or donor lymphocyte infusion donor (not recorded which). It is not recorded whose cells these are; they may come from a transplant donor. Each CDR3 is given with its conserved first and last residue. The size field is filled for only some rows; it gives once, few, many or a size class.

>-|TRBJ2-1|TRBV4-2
CASSLGQGQEDEQFF
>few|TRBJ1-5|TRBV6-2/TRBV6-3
CASSYRETNSNQPQHF
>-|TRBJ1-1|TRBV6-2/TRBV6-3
CASNAGGGGPEAFF
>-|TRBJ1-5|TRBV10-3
CAIRSTNQPQHF
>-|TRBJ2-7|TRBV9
CASSMGQGKYEQYF
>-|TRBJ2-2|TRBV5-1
CASSLTKNTGELFF
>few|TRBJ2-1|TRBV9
CASNSGGLSYNEQFF
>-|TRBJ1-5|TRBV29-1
CSVGPGGSQPQHF
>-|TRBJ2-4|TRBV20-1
CSARDWAGTANIQYF
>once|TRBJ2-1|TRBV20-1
CSTGSNEQFF
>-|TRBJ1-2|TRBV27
CASSLSKGGANGYTF
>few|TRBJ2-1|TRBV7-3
CASSLWTGFEQFF
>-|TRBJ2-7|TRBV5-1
CASSLEFGRYYEQYF
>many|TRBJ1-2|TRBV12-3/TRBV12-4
CASSLSGASNYYTF
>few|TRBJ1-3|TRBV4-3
CASSQSVRGFSGNTIYF
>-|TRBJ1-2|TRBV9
CASSVETEFYGYTF
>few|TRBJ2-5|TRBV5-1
CASSLDWGQGQETQYF
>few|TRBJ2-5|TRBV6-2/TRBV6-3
CASSWTPETQYF
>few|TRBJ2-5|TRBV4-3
CASSQDRKGEETQYF
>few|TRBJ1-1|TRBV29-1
CSVEPTGGTLNTEAFF
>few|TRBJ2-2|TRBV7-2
CASSKDRATSTGELFF
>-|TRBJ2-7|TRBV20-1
CSARDRAGGTYEQYF
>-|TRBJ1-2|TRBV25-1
CASSDLGYGYTF
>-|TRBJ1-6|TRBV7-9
CASSVGQIGSPLHF
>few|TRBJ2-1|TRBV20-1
CSAPSEGDEQFF
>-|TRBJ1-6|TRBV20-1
CSAAAGSNNSPLHF
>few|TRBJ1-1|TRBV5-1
CASRDALDQAFF
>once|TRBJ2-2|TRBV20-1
CSAHRREIKTGELFF
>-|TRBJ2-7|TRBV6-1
CASRQGQGFYEQYF
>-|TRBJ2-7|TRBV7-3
CASSLSVSSYEQYF
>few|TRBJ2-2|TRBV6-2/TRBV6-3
CASSRQDRFTGELFF
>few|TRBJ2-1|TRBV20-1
CSAPVGGQTSYNEQFF
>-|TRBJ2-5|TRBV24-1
CATSDYLPGRRETQYF
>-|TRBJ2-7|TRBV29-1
CSVALDYEQYF
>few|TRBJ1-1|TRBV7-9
CASNHRQNTEAFF
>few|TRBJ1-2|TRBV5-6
CASSPDRVKNGYTF
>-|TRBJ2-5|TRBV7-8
CASSSDRARETQYF